Detailed here is one TCR beta chain. Its specificity is unknown. This CDR3 has 15 residues. Deletions cut 2 bases from V and 0 bases from J, with 8 bases between. This sample is part of a study of blood T cells in healthy people across ages. It was with a sample-barcoded 5' primer and a J-beta primer mix that a second PCR of about 7 to 12 cycles was run. Each CDR3 protein is one row after TCRdb ran MiXCR on the 5' RACE reads. This table holds about 570,000 distinct CDR3 sequences, about 26% found once. General study findings and limits: Roughly linear declines in TCR beta diversity per million T cells occurred with age.

This same sample was also taken into another study, of T cells of mothers and their children.

V gene TRBV12-3 or TRBV12-4 combines with J gene TRBJ2-4; D gene ambiguous. The sequence was collected from a boy aged 2-15 years in good health. The sequencing sample was made of blood. The CDR3 loop reads CASSLSVLAKNIQYF. CDR3 sequence (DNA): TGTGCCAGCAGTTTAAGTGTTCTAGCCAAAAACATTCAGTACTTC.